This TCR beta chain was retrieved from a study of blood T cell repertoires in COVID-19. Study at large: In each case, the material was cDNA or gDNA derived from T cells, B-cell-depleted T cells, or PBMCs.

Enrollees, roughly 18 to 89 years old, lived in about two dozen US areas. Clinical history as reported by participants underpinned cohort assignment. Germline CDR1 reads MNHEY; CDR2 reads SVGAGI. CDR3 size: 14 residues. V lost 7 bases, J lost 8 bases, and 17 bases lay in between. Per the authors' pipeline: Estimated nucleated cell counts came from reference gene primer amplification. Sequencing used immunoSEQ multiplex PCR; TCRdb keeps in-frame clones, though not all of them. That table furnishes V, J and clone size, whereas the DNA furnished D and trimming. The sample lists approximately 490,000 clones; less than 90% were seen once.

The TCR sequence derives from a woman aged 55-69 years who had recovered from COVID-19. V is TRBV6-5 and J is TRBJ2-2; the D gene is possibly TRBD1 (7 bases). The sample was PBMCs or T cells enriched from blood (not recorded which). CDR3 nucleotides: TGTGCCAGCACTTTACTACAGGGGAGGGGGGAGCTGTTTTTT. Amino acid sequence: CASTLLQGRGELFF.